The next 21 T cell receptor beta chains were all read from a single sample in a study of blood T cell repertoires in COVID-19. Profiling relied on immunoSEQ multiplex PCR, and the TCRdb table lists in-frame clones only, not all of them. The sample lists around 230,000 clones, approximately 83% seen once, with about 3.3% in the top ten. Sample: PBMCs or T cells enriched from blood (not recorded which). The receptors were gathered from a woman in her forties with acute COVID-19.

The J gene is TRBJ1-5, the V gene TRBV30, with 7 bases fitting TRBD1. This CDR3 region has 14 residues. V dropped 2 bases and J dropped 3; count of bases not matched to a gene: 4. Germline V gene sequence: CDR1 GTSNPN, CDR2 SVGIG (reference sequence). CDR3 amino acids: CAWSRGTDNQPQHF. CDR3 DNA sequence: TGTGCCTGGAGTCGCGGGACAGACAATCAGCCCCAGCATTTT. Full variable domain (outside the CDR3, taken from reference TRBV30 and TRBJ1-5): SQTIHQWPATLVQPVGSPLSLECTVEGTSNPNLYWYRQAAGRGLQLLFYSVGIGQISSEVPQNLSASRPQDRQFILSSKKLLLSDSGFYLCAWSRGTDNQPQHFGDGTRLSIL.

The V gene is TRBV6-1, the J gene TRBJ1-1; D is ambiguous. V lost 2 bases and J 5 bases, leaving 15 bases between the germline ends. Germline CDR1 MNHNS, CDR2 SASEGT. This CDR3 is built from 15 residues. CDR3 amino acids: CASSEPDWIRTEAFF. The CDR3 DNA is TGTGCCAGCAGTGAACCCGACTGGATTAGAACTGAAGCTTTCTTT.

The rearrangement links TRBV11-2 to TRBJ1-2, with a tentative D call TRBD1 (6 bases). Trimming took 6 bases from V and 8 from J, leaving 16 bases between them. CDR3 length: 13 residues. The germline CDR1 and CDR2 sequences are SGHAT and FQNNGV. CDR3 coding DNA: TGTGCCAGCAGGACGCCAGGGGCAGAGGGCTACACCTTC. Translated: CASRTPGAEGYTF.

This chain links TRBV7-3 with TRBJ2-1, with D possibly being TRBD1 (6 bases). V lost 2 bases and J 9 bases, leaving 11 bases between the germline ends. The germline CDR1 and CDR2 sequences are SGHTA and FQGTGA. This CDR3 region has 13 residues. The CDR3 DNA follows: TGTGCCAGCAGCTTACGCATACAGGGTGAGCAGTTCTTC. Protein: CASSLRIQGEQFF.

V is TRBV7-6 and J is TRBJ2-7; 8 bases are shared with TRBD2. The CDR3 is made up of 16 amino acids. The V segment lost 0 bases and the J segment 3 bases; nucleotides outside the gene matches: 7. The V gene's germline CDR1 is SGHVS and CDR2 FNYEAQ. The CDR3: CASSLASAGGLYEQYF. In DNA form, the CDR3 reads TGTGCCAGCAGCTTAGCTTCTGCGGGAGGCCTCTACGAGCAGTACTTC.

CDR3 loop: CASSITGFAVNSPLHF. The CDR3 DNA is TGTGCCAGCAGCATTACAGGGTTTGCGGTAAATTCACCCCTCCACTTT. The chain joins TRBV5-5 to TRBJ1-6, with D tentatively TRBD1 (6 bases). V shed 4 bases and J shed 7 bases, with 18 bases lying between them. There are 16 residues in the CDR3. The germline CDR1 and CDR2 sequences are SGHKS and YYEKEE (reference sequence).

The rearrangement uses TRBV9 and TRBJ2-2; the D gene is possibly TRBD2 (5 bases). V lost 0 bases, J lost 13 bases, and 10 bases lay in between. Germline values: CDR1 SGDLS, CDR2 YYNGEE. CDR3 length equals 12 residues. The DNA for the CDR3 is TGTGCCAGCAGCGTAGATGAGGGTGCGCTGTTTTTT. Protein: CASSVDEGALFF.

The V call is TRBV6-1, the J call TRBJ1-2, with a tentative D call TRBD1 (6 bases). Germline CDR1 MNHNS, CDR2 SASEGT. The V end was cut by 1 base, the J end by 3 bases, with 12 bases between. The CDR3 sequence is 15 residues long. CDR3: CASSEDQAGDYGYTF. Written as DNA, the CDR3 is TGTGCCAGCAGTGAAGATCAGGCAGGGGACTATGGCTACACCTTC.

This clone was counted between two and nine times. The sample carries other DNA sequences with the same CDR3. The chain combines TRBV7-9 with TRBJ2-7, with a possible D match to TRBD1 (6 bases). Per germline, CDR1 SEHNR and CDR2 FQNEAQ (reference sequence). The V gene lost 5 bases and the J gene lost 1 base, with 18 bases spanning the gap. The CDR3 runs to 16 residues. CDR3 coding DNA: TGTGCCAGCAGCCCTAATGCGAGGGACATGTCCTACGAGCAGTACTTC. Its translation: CASSPNARDMSYEQYF.

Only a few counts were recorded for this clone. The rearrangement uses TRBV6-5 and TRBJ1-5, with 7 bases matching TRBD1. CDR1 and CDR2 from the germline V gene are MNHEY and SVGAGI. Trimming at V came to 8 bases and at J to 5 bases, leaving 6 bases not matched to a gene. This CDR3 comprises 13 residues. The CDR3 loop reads CASRTGDDQPQHF. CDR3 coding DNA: TGTGCCAGCCGTACAGGGGATGATCAGCCCCAGCATTTT.

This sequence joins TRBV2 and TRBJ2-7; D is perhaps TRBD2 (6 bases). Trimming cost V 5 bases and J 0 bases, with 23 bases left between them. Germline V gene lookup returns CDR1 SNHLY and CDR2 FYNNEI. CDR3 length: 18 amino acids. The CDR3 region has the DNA TGTGCCAGCAGTTCGGACTATGCGACGAAAGGGTACTCCTACGAGCAGTACTTC. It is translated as CASSSDYATKGYSYEQYF.

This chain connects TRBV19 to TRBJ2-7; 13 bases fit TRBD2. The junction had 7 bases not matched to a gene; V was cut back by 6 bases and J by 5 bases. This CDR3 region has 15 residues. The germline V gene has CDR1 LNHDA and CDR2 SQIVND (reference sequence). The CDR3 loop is CASRDETSGRNEQYF. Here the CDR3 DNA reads TGTGCCAGTAGAGACGAGACTAGCGGGAGGAACGAGCAGTACTTC.

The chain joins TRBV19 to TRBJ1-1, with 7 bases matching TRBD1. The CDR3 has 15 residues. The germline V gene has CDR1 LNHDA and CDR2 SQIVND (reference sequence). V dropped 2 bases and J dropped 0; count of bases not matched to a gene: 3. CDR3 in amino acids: CASSITGVVNTEAFF. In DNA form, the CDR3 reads TGTGCCAGTAGTATAACAGGGGTTGTGAACACTGAAGCTTTCTTT.

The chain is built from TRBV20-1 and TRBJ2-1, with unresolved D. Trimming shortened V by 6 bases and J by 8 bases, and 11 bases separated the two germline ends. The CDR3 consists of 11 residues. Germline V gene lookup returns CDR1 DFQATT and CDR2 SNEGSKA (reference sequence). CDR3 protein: CSASKAYEQFF. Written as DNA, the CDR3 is TGCAGTGCGTCCAAAGCGTATGAGCAGTTCTTC.

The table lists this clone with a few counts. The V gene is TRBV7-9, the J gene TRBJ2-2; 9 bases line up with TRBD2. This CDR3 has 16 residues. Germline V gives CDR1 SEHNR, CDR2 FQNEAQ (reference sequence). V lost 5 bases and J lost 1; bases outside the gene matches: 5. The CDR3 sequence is CASSAYSGGNTGELFF. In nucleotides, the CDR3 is TGTGCCAGCAGCGCCTATAGCGGGGGGAACACCGGGGAGCTGTTTTTT. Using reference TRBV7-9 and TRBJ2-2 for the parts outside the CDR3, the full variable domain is DTGVSQNPRHKITKRGQNVTFRCDPISEHNRLYWYRQTLGQGPEFLTYFQNEAQLEKSRLLSDRFSAERPKGSFSTLEIQRTEQGDSAMYLCASSAYSGGNTGELFFGEGSRLTVL.

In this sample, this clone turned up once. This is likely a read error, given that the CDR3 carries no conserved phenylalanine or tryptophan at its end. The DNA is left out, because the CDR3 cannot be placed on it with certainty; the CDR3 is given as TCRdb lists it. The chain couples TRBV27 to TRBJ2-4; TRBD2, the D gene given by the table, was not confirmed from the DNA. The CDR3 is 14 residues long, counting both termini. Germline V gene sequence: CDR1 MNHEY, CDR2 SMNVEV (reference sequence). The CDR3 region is CASSSIAGGLPGVS.

CDR3 protein: CATSDKRTNEQYF. As DNA, the CDR3 is TGTGCCACCAGTGACAAAAGGACTAACGAGCAGTACTTC. This chain uses TRBV24-1 with TRBJ2-7; maybe TRBD2 (6 bases). The CDR3 extends over 13 amino acids. With 4 bases removed from V and 5 bases from J, the gap between germline ends came to 11 bases. CDR1 and CDR2 (germline): KGHDR, SFDVKD.

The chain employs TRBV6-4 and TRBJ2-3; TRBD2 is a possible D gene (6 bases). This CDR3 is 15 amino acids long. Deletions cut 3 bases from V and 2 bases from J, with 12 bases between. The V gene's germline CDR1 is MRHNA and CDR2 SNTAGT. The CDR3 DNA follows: TGTGCCAGCAGTGAACAGCGGGCCGACACAGATACGCAGTATTTT. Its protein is CASSEQRADTDTQYF.

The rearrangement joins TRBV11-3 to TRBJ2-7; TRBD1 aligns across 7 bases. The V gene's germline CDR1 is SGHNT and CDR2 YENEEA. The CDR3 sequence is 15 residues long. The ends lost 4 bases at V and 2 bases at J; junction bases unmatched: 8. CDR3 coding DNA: TGTGCCAGCAGCTCCGGGGCCCAGGGGGCCTACGAGCAGTACTTC. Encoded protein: CASSSGAQGAYEQYF.

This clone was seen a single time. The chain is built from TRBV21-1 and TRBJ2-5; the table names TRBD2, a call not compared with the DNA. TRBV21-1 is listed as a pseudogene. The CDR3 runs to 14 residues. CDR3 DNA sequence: TGTGCCAGCAGCAAGGGACTAGTACAAGAGACCCAGTACTTC. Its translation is CASSKGLVQETQYF.

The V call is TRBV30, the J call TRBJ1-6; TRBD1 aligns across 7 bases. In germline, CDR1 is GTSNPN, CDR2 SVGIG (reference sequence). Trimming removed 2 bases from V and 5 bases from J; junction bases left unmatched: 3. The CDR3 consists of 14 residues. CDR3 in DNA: TGTGCCTGGAGTCCAGGGGGAAATAATTCACCCCTCCACTTT. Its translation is CAWSPGGNNSPLHF.